These T cell receptor beta chains were read from a single sample in a study of CD8 T cells in ankylosing spondylitis. TCRdb reanalysed the 5' RACE reads using MiXCR and keeps one entry per CDR3 protein. Of about 460,000 distinct CDR3 sequences in the sample, over 4% were seen once. Sequencing input: blood, either unsorted or a sorted T cell fraction (not recorded which). These TCRs come from a male donor with ankylosing spondylitis. The conserved cysteine and the conserved F or W are not part of the CDR3 here. Clone size is given for some rows only: seen once, a few or many times, or a class if the clone is expanded.

J	size	V	CDR3
TRBJ1-2	many	TRBV20-1	SARKADRRNYGYT
TRBJ2-7	many	TRBV20-1	SARFSGTSYEQY
TRBJ1-1	.	TRBV7-8	ASSSRPGLTEAF
TRBJ2-2	many	TRBV20-1	SARDFQETGELF
TRBJ2-7	few	TRBV27	ASSPGLTAQGEQY
TRBJ2-1	many	TRBV4-3	ASRFQNNEQF
TRBJ2-1	many	TRBV7-9	ASSFWMGLYNEQF
TRBJ1-4	many	TRBV5-1	ASSSRGSHDEKLF
TRBJ2-5	many	TRBV20-1	SARDWRRSQETQY
TRBJ2-1	many	TRBV6-4	ASSDVSGGADEQF
TRBJ1-6	many	TRBV6-1	ASRPDRVVSPLH
TRBJ2-5	many	TRBV10-2	ASSDYQARYQETQY
TRBJ2-3	many	TRBV5-1	ASSLAPQSTDTQY
TRBJ1-5	many	TRBV18	ASSPPTLDEPQH
TRBJ2-5	.	TRBV6-2/TRBV6-3	ASSYWSELYQETQY
TRBJ1-1	many	TRBV20-1	SARDFKRGDTEAF
TRBJ2-5	many	TRBV7-9	ASSLHLGLAGDRETQY
TRBJ2-3	many	TRBV6-5	ASSYQNREDTQY
TRBJ1-2	many	TRBV20-1	SARGGDRGYGYT
TRBJ2-5	.	TRBV5-1	ASSLRGLAGTETQY
TRBJ2-1	.	TRBV18	ASSPQREGRNEQF
TRBJ2-1	many	TRBV4-2	ASSQGLEGWAEYEQF
TRBJ1-1	many	TRBV28	ASSLAPTHITEAF
TRBJ1-2	many	TRBV20-1	SASYTYGYT
TRBJ1-1	many	TRBV6-2/TRBV6-3	ASSYEQHLSLNTEAF
TRBJ1-5	many	TRBV6-2/TRBV6-3	ASSYLSVGGKSAQH
TRBJ2-5	few	TRBV4-3	ASSQIPQETQY
TRBJ1-4	many	TRBV5-1	ASRPGTNEKLF
TRBJ2-7	many	TRBV6-1	ASSERMIGSVSYEQY